This TCR beta chain was obtained from a study of naive and memory T cell subsets. Whole-study results and caveats: Potentially, T cell activation and differentiation skew this RNA-based measurement.

The CDR3 covers 16 residues. The V and J ends lost 6 bases and 0 bases respectively, with 16 bases between them. An oligonucleotide containing a UMI was ligated to the 3' end of TCR cDNA. RNA was extracted from more than 2 ml of whole blood of healthy adults. Input was roughly 1 to 1000 ng of DNase-treated total RNA without cell sorting. In its sample, this clonotype was seen a few times. Antigen specificity is unknown. Ligated cDNA underwent four rounds of PCR with nested alpha and beta constant region primers and SP2. For blood and skin samples, reverse transcription used TCR alpha and beta constant primers. TCRdb ran MiXCR on the 5' RACE reads and lists one entry per CDR3 protein. The table includes roughly 56,000 distinct CDR3 sequences, over 7% detected once.

The chain has TRBV12-3 or TRBV12-4 and TRBJ2-3, with D maybe TRBD1 (6 bases). The clonotype originates from a male donor in good health. The CDR3 loop is CASSPRTGFSTDTQYF. In nucleotides, the CDR3 is TGTGCCAGCAGCCCCCGTACAGGGTTTAGCACAGATACGCAGTATTTT.